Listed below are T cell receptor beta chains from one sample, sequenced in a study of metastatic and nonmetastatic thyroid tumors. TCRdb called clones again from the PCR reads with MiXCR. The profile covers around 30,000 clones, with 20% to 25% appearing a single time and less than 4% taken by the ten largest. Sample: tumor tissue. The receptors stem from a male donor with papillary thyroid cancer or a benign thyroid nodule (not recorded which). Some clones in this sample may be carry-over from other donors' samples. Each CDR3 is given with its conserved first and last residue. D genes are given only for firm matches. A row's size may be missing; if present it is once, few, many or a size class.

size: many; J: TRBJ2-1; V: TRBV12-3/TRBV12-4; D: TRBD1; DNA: TGTGCCAGCAGTCGGACAGGGTCCAGTGAGCAGTTCTTC; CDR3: CASSRTGSSEQFF
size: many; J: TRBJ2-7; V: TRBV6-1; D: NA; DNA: TGTGCCAGCAGCTCAGCCCGGGGTAGGGACGAGCAGTACTTC; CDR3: CASSSARGRDEQYF
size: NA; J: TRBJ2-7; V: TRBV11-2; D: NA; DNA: TGTGCCAGCAGCTTAGCCCCTCGGGTCGGCGAGCAGTACTTC; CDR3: CASSLAPRVGEQYF
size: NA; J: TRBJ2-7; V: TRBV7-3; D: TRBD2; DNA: TGTGCCAGCAGCAGGGCTAGCGGGACCAACTACGAGCAGTACTTC; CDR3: CASSRASGTNYEQYF
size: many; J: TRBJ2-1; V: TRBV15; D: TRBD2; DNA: TGTGCCACCAGCAGGGGGGCGGGAGGCTTCTCCTACAATGAGCAGTTCTTC; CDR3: CATSRGAGGFSYNEQFF
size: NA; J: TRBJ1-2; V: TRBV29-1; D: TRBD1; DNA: TGCAGCGTCGCGGGACAGGGCCTCCGGGGCTACACCTTC; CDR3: CSVAGQGLRGYTF
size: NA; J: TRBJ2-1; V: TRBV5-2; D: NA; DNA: TGTGCCAGCAAACCTGCTACTAGCGGCCTATACAATGAGCAGTTCTTC; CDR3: CASKPATSGLYNEQFF
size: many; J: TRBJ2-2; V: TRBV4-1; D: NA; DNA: TGCGCCAGCAGCCAAACCCAGGCCGACACCGGGGAGCTGTTTTTT; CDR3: CASSQTQADTGELFF
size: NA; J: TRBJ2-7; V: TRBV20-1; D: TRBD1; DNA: TGCAGTGCTCGGACAGGGATGGCGAGTTCCTACGAGCAGTACTTC; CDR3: CSARTGMASSYEQYF
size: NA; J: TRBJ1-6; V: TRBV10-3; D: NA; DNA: TGTGCCATCAGTGGGACGGTTAATTCACCCCTCCACTTT; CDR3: CAISGTVNSPLHF
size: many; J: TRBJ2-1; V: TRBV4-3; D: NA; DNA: TGCGCCAGCAGCCAAGATCTCGGCAACTACAATGAGCAGTTCTTC; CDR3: CASSQDLGNYNEQFF
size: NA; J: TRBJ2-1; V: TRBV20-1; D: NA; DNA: TGCAGTGCTAGCTTCTCTGGCGGGATGTACAACAAGCAGTTCTTC; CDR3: CSASFSGGMYNKQFF
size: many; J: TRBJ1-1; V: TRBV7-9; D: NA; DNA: TGTGCCAGCTCCTTAAAAGCGGGGGGCACTGAAGCTTTCTTT; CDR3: CASSLKAGGTEAFF
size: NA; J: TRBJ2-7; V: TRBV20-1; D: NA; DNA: TGCAGTGCCCCGGCCGAGGACCTCTACGAGCAGTACTTC; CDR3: CSAPAEDLYEQYF
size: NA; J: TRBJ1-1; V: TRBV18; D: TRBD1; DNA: TGTGCCAGCTCATCCAGACAGGGCCTGAACACTGAAGCTTTCTTT; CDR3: CASSSRQGLNTEAFF
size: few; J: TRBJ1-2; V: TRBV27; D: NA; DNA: TGTGCCAGCAGTTTAGGCGCCAAATCTAATGGCTACACCTTC; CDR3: CASSLGAKSNGYTF
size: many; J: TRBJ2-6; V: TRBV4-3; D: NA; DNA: TGCGCCAGCGGTGGGGATGGGGCCAACGTCCTGACTTTC; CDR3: CASGGDGANVLTF
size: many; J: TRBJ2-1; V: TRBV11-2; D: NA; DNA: TGTGCCAGCAGCTTAGAACCAGGCCCCCGGGGGCAGTTCTTC; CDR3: CASSLEPGPRGQFF
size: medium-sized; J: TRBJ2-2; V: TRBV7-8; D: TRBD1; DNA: TGTGCCAGCAGCTTAGTCTGGACAGGGGGAACAAGCGGGGAGCTGTTTTTT; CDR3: CASSLVWTGGTSGELFF
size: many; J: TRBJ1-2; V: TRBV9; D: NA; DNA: TGTGCCAGCAGCGACGTACAGGTAGACTATGGCTACACCTTC; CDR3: CASSDVQVDYGYTF
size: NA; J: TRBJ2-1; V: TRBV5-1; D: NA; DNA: TGCGCCAGCAGCCCCCTCGGTGCCATCTCCTACAATGAGCAGTTCTTC; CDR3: CASSPLGAISYNEQFF
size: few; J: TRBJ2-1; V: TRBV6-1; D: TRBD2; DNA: TGTGCCAGCAGTGTACCGGTCAGCGGGAGTTGGAACAATGAGCAGTTCTTC; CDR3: CASSVPVSGSWNNEQFF
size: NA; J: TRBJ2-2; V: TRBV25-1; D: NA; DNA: TGTGCCAGCAGTAAACCGGGGCGTGGGACCGGGGAGCTGTTTTTT; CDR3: CASSKPGRGTGELFF
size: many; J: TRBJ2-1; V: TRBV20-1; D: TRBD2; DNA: TGCAGTGCGGAAGCCGGGACTAGCGGGGACATGGAGCAGTTCTTC; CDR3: CSAEAGTSGDMEQFF
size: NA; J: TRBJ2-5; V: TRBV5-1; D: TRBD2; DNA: TGCGTCAGCAGCTTGGATCTAGCGGGAGATACCCAGTACTTC; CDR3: CVSSLDLAGDTQYF
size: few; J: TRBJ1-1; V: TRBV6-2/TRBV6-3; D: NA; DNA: TGTGCCAGCTTCAGGCAGATACAAACTGAAGCTTTCTTT; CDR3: CASFRQIQTEAFF
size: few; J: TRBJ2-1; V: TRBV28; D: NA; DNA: TGTGCCAGCAGTACAAACGGGTTTGGGACGATCTTCTTATTTGAGCAGTTCTTC; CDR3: CASSTNGFGTIFLFEQFF